The T cell receptor beta chain under discussion was sequenced for a study of beta chain features in type 1 diabetes (dated 2018 in TCRdb). General notes on the study: Mean age, gender distribution, total cell number and subset yield did not differ between patients and healthy donors. A total of approximately 99,000,000 sorted cells were examined across all samples, and RNA yield correlated strongly with the number of cells per subset. In the study, TCRB repertoires of sorted circulating CD4+ T cell subsets from recently diagnosed type 1 diabetes patients were compared with those of matched healthy donors. Regulatory and stem cell-like memory subsets were isolated from only 8 patients and 8 healthy donors, whereas naive and central memory subsets came from all 30 or so donors.

The paper as a whole reports these results and caveats: Because cDNA rather than genomic DNA was sequenced, highly expressing activated cells could have been over-represented, although no difference in activation and CD3 levels was found between groups. PCR might favor shorter templates, but patient and control samples were amplified and corrected together, so any skew would affect both groups equally. Type 1 diabetes patients showed a moderate but significant shortening of TCRB CDR3 length in all four CD4+ subsets. At VDJ recombination sites, patients with type 1 diabetes made fewer insertions and deleted more nucleotides, a pattern implying thymic rearrangement abnormalities. Naive, central memory and regulatory TCRB repertoires appeared to be more similar among patients than among healthy donors. Only small numbers of individuals were included in the HLA sub-analyses, which left unresolved whether HLA type had any influence on TCRB rearrangement.

The entire isolated RNA was reverse transcribed using the High Capacity cDNA Reverse Transcription Kit, and thus expressed TCRB transcripts were sequenced. Deep immunoSEQ sequencing was applied to naive, central memory and regulatory T cell samples, giving an average of about 3.7 million total reads per sample. After sorted cells were lysed in RLT buffer, RNA was extracted with DNase-treated RNeasy Micro or Mini kits, with the choice depending on cell number. Each cell subset was processed on its own to prevent cross-contamination, while patient and healthy donor samples were processed together. The immunoSEQ multiplex PCR was used to amplify TCRB sequences from cDNA, yielding 87-bp fragments that span the CDR3 region. Amplicons were sequenced on the Illumina HiSeq platform. Per the source publication's procedure: PCR bias was computationally corrected using synthetic template baselines, reads within Hamming distance 2 were collapsed, and singletons that could not be merged were discarded. Reads were aligned against IMGT so that V, D and J genes, CDR3 length and insertions or deletions at six rearrangement sites could be assigned. Within each subset, clonotype counts were normalized to sorted cell number, after which true diversity and Gini coefficients were computed with the tcR R package. The overlap coefficient, calculated on TCRB nucleotide sequences, was used to quantify repertoire sharing. Out-of-frame TCRB sequences from naive cells were analyzed as a proxy for the pre-selection repertoire. The immuneACCESS repertoire file appears here via TCRdb, limited to in-frame rearrangements. These files lack a portion of the clones; in checked studies, under half of the deficit traces to unresolved V genes, and the cause of the others is not known. Clonal size and the V and J genes are those of that table, whereas D and trimming came from the DNA. The sample table shows roughly 400,000 clones, and more than 11% are seen once. The ten largest clonotypes hold around 0.035% of the sample.

Each donor gave one peripheral blood draw, approximately 0.11 L on average, collected into heparinised tubes. Using a panel that included CD45RO, CCR7, CD25, CD127, CD95 and CD27, naive, central memory, regulatory and stem cell-like memory CD4+ T cells were sorted on a BD FACSAria II. All sorted populations exceeded 98% purity. Right away, PBMCs were isolated by Lymphoprep density gradient centrifugation and were stained directly, with no culture step. So that batch effects would be minimized, each experiment stained and sorted samples in pairs, pairing one healthy donor with one patient. This clone has just a few counts. This receptor's antigen is unknown. It has no much larger one-base neighbor in the sample; base qualities were not kept. The germline V gene specifies LGHNA as CDR1 and YSLEER as CDR2. From the cysteine through the phenylalanine, the CDR3 covers 18 amino acids. The only DNA kept is the CDR3, 54 bases in frame from the first base. A distance of 17 bases separates the germline ends of V and J, which lose 4 bases and 1 base respectively.

The chain couples TRBV4-3 to TRBJ2-6; D gene: possibly TRBD2, on 6 matching bases. The clonotype was recovered from a man aged 25-45 years in good health. Sequencing used naive CD4+ T cells from blood. Interpreted using the paper, the cell subset or site label stands for: true naive CD4+ T cells. This receptor has the CDR3 CASSPGDGGWSGANVLTF. The nucleotide sequence reads as follows: TGCGCCAGCAGCCCGGGGGACGGGGGATGGTCTGGGGCCAACGTCCTGACTTTC.